The T cell receptor (beta chain) described here comes from a study of blood T cells in healthy people across ages. The overall study: Per two T cells, about one barcoded beta molecule was captured through template switching. Points from the study as a whole: Higher diversity, along with more naive CD4+ cells, distinguished long-lived donors from aged donors. Naive T cell percentage strongly correlated with TCR beta diversity.

Each donor gave around 9.3 milliliters of peripheral blood. Per the germline V gene, CDR1 is DFQATT and CDR2 is SNEGSKA (reference sequence). V lost 6 bases and J lost 0, with 20 bases in between. This CDR3 has 16 amino acids. This clonotype was observed a few times. Antigen: not known. For the second PCR, which ran for roughly 6 to 12 cycles, a sample-barcoded 5' primer and a J-beta primer mix were used. Via MiXCR, TCRdb re-called the 5' RACE reads, giving one row per CDR3 protein. The sample has roughly 700,000 distinct CDR3 sequences, around a quarter seen once. These data also featured in a second study, about T cells of mothers and their children.

V is TRBV20-1 and J is TRBJ1-2; D unclear. The clonotype was recovered from a boy aged 5-17 years in good health. Sequenced input: blood. This CDR3 reads CSARRPHRLANYGYTF. The DNA for the CDR3 is TGCAGTGCCAGAAGGCCCCATCGATTAGCTAACTATGGCTACACCTTC.